One and the same sample provided the 32 T cell receptor beta chains below, sequenced in a study of technical replicates of blood from several donors. Repertoires were generated with immunoSEQ multiplex PCR, while TCRdb's copy carries only in-frame clones and drops some. Found here are more than 90,000 clones, roughly 95% of them singletons; the top ten hold 0.3% to 0.35%. Sequencing input: T cells isolated from PBMCs. The receptors shown here come from a human donor in good health.

The rearrangement links TRBV19 to TRBJ2-2; TRBD2 might be the D (6 bases). The CDR3 consists of 17 residues. The germline CDR1 and CDR2 sequences are LNHDA and SQIVND (reference sequence). Trimming took off 3 bases at V and 3 bases at J, with 17 bases between the two ends. CDR3 protein: CASSILTGVLYTGELFF. As DNA, the CDR3 is TGTGCCAGTAGTATTCTGACGGGAGTTCTTTACACCGGGGAGCTGTTTTTT.

This sequence joins TRBV5-5 and TRBJ2-1; 11 nucleotides align to TRBD2. V lost 5 bases, J lost 5 bases, and 3 bases stayed unmatched. CDR1 SGHKS and CDR2 YYEKEE come from the germline V gene (reference sequence). CDR3 length equals 14 residues. This CDR3 reads CASRIAGGNNEQFF. CDR3 nucleotide sequence: TGTGCCAGCAGAATAGCGGGAGGGAACAATGAGCAGTTCTTC.

The chain employs TRBV28 and TRBJ1-1, with D perhaps matching TRBD1 (5 bases). Trimming removed 7 bases at V and 5 bases at J, with 17 bases between. The CDR3 has 14 amino acids. CDR1 and CDR2 from the germline V gene are MDHEN and SYDVKM. CDR3 in amino acids: CASTLAGTKTEAFF. The CDR3 DNA sequence: TGTGCCAGCACCCTGGCCGGGACTAAGACTGAAGCTTTCTTT. Drawing the rest from reference TRBV28 and TRBJ1-1, the complete variable domain is DVKVTQSSRYLVKRTGEKVFLECVQDMDHENMFWYRQDPGLGLRLIYFSYDVKMKEKGDIPEGYSVSREKKERFSLILESASTNQTSMYLCASTLAGTKTEAFFGQGTRLTVV.

The genes are TRBV19 and TRBJ2-7; 8 positions match TRBD1. From germline, CDR1 is LNHDA and CDR2 SQIVND (reference sequence). The CDR3 has 14 residues. The junction had 6 bases not matched to a gene; V was cut back by 3 bases and J by 5 bases. CDR3: CASSIPRTGHEQYF. The CDR3 DNA sequence: TGTGCCAGTAGTATTCCTCGGACAGGGCACGAGCAGTACTTC.

Regarding this clone: The DNA is left out, because the CDR3 cannot be placed on it with certainty; the CDR3 is given as TCRdb lists it. The chain is built from TRBV28 and TRBJ1-2. Germline V gene lookup returns CDR1 MDHEN and CDR2 SYDVKM. From its first to its last residue, the CDR3 has 14 amino acids. This CDR3 reads CASSFGEGLTGYTF.

The genes are TRBV11-2 and TRBJ1-4, with D unclear. Germline V lookup: CDR1 SGHAT, CDR2 FQNNGV. This CDR3 is built from 11 residues. V was pared by 5 bases and J by 11 bases, with 9 bases between. CDR3 DNA: TGTGCCAGCAGCATGACTGACAAACTGTTTTTT. This gives the protein CASSMTDKLFF.

V gene TRBV6-5 combines with J gene TRBJ1-2; no definite D call. V was shortened by 2 bases and J by 9 bases, with 19 bases between the two germline ends. CDR1 MNHEY and CDR2 SVGAGI come from the germline V gene. The CDR3 sequence is 15 residues long. The CDR3: CASSYVAGGEKSYTF. The CDR3 DNA sequence: TGTGCCAGCAGTTACGTTGCCGGCGGAGAGAAAAGCTACACCTTC.

This chain links TRBV4-1 with TRBJ2-2, with D tentatively TRBD1 (5 bases). CDR1 MGHRA and CDR2 YSYEKL come from the germline V gene. V was cut by 4 bases and J by 4 bases, with 13 bases left in between. The CDR3 sequence is 15 residues long. CDR3 DNA sequence: TGCGCCAGCAGCCTCCCCCCGACAGTCACCGGGGAGCTGTTTTTT. Translating gives CASSLPPTVTGELFF.

This chain connects TRBV10-3 to TRBJ2-3; possibly TRBD2 for D (6 bases). Between the trimmed V and J ends, which lost 7 bases and 0 bases, there was a span of 8 bases. CDR1 ENHRY and CDR2 SYGVKD come from the germline V gene. The CDR3 is 13 amino acids. CDR3 residues: CAINSGSTDTQYF. CDR3 DNA: TGTGCCATCAACAGCGGGAGCACAGATACGCAGTATTTT.

This rearrangement joins TRBV27 to TRBJ1-1; D may be TRBD1 (5 bases). The germline gives CDR1 MNHEY, CDR2 SMNVEV (reference sequence). With 6 bases removed from V and 3 bases from J, the gap between germline ends came to 14 bases. CDR3 length: 14 residues. CDR3 bases: TGTGCCAGCAGCCAGGGCAGATGGGACACTGAAGCTTTCTTT. This translates into CASSQGRWDTEAFF.

The CDR3 bases are TGTGCCAGCAGCTTGGGACAGGGGAATGAAAAACTGTTTTTT. Translated: CASSLGQGNEKLFF. This chain links TRBV7-9 with TRBJ1-4; TRBD1 agrees at 10 bases. The V and J ends lost 3 bases and 5 bases, in that order; junction bases with no gene match: 0. Germline-derived CDR1 and CDR2 are SEHNR and FQNEAQ (reference sequence). The CDR3 has 14 amino acids.

This sequence joins TRBV5-1 and TRBJ2-3, with no clear D. Trimming removed 2 bases from V and 1 base from J, with 5 bases in between. From germline, CDR1 is SGHRS and CDR2 YFSETQ. This CDR3 has 13 amino acids. CDR3 nucleotide sequence: TGCGCCAGCAGCTTCCCAGGCACAGATACGCAGTATTTT. It specifies CASSFPGTDTQYF.

Only a few counts were recorded for this clone. The J gene is TRBJ1-5, the V gene TRBV6-1; D is undetermined. The V gene lost 8 bases and the J gene lost 7 bases, with 18 bases spanning the gap. The CDR3 has 14 amino acids. The V gene's germline CDR1 is MNHNS and CDR2 SASEGT. The CDR3 coding sequence is TGTGCCAGCGACACGGCGATGGGAGGACAGCCCCAGCATTTT. Its protein product is CASDTAMGGQPQHF.

The chain recombines TRBV7-8 with TRBJ1-4; D is uncertain. V was cut by 7 bases and J by 4 bases, with 16 bases left in between. The CDR3 spans 15 residues. CDR1 and CDR2 from the germline V gene are SGHVS and FQNEAQ. The CDR3, as DNA: TGTGCCAGCACGTATAGCCGTATTGTTAATGAAAAACTGTTTTTT. Protein: CASTYSRIVNEKLFF.

The J gene is TRBJ2-7, the V gene TRBV7-3; the match to TRBD2 covers 10 bases. Germline values: CDR1 SGHTA, CDR2 FQGTGA. After removal of 5 bases from V and 6 bases from J, the junction contained 7 bases not matched to a gene. CDR3 length: 14 amino acids. CDR3 sequence (DNA): TGTGCCAGCAGCCCAGCGGGGGGGGAGGGCGAGCAGTACTTC. Its translation is CASSPAGGEGEQYF.

This sequence joins TRBV5-1 and TRBJ2-3, with D possibly matching TRBD2 (5 bases). Per the germline V gene, CDR1 is SGHRS and CDR2 is YFSETQ. V lost 1 base and J lost 0, with 12 bases in between. The CDR3 consists of 16 residues. The CDR3, as DNA: TGCGCCAGCAGCTTGATACAGCGGACCAGCACAGATACGCAGTATTTT. Protein product: CASSLIQRTSTDTQYF.

The chain carries TRBV5-3 and TRBJ1-2; D call uncertain. TRBV5-3 is known as an ORF, though its function is uncertain. CDR3 length equals 15 residues. Trimming took 4 bases from V and 4 from J, leaving 17 bases between them. CDR3 sequence (DNA): TGTGCCAGAAGCCTTCAAGGGAGTGTATCCTATGGCTACACCTTC. As protein: CARSLQGSVSYGYTF.

The V and J genes are TRBV27 and TRBJ2-1; 8 nucleotides line up with TRBD2. Germline CDR1 MNHEY, CDR2 SMNVEV (reference sequence). CDR3 length equals 15 residues. V gave up 4 bases and J gave up 8 bases; unmatched junction bases: 10. The CDR3 region has the DNA TGTGCCAGCAGTTCCGTCGGGACTAGTGTCGATGAGCAGTTCTTC. Translated, it gives CASSSVGTSVDEQFF.

The chain carries TRBV15 and TRBJ1-5, with D possibly matching TRBD1 (6 bases). CDR1 LNHNV and CDR2 YYDKDF come from the germline V gene (reference sequence). The CDR3 contains 17 residues. V was trimmed by 2 bases and J by 0 bases, leaving 14 bases between them. CDR3 bases: TGTGCCACCAGCAGAAAAGACAGGACCTATAGCAATCAGCCCCAGCATTTT. This codes for CATSRKDRTYSNQPQHF.

This chain's CDR3 is CASSLETGTYEQYF. In nucleotides, the CDR3 is TGTGCCAGCAGCTTGGAGACAGGGACCTACGAGCAGTACTTC. The chain is built from TRBV28 and TRBJ2-7, with TRBD1 matching 7 bases. The V and J ends lost 6 bases and 2 bases, in that order; junction bases with no gene match: 7. There are 14 residues in the CDR3. Per germline, CDR1 MDHEN and CDR2 SYDVKM. Drawing the rest from reference TRBV28 and TRBJ2-7, the complete variable domain is DVKVTQSSRYLVKRTGEKVFLECVQDMDHENMFWYRQDPGLGLRLIYFSYDVKMKEKGDIPEGYSVSREKKERFSLILESASTNQTSMYLCASSLETGTYEQYFGPGTRLTVT.

This chain links TRBV11-2 with TRBJ1-2; 9 bases agree with TRBD1. J was trimmed by 8 bases and V by 5 bases; bases with no gene match: 12. Germline assignment: CDR1 SGHAT and CDR2 FQNNGV. This CDR3 has 15 amino acids. The chain's CDR3 is CASSAFLGQGSGYTF. The CDR3 DNA reads TGTGCCAGCAGCGCCTTTCTGGGACAGGGCAGCGGCTACACCTTC.

The chain uses TRBV9 and TRBJ2-2; TRBD2 aligns across 7 bases. The CDR3 extends over 14 amino acids. Germline CDR1 and CDR2: SGDLS and YYNGEE. J gave up 2 bases and V 4 bases, and 2 bases lay outside the gene matches. In DNA form, the CDR3 reads TGTGCCAGCAGCATGGGACTAAACACCGGGGAGCTGTTTTTT. Residues: CASSMGLNTGELFF.

The V gene is TRBV7-9, the J gene TRBJ1-5, with D possibly TRBD1 on 6 matching bases. The germline V and J ends were trimmed by 5 bases and 1 base, with 12 bases remaining between them. Germline V gene lookup returns CDR1 SEHNR and CDR2 FQNEAQ (reference sequence). This CDR3 comprises 15 residues. The CDR3 loop is CASSPIQGSNQPQHF. CDR3 bases: TGTGCCAGCAGCCCTATACAGGGAAGCAATCAGCCCCAGCATTTT. Variable domain in full (rest from reference TRBV7-9 and TRBJ1-5): DTGVSQNPRHKITKRGQNVTFRCDPISEHNRLYWYRQTLGQGPEFLTYFQNEAQLEKSRLLSDRFSAERPKGSFSTLEIQRTEQGDSAMYLCASSPIQGSNQPQHFGDGTRLSIL.

CDR3 DNA: TGTGCCAGTAGTATAGCCTCCGCACTCGACTACGGGGAGCTGTTTTTT. It is translated as CASSIASALDYGELFF. The gene calls are TRBV19 and TRBJ2-2; weak D call: TRBD2 (5 bases). Germline V gives CDR1 LNHDA, CDR2 SQIVND (reference sequence). Trimming removed 1 base at V and 7 bases at J, with 16 bases between. There are 16 residues in the CDR3.

The chain combines TRBV5-8 with TRBJ2-3, with 8 bases that match TRBD1. From germline, CDR1 is SGHTS and CDR2 YDEGEE. The ends lost 3 bases at V and 3 bases at J; junction bases unmatched: 6. The CDR3 extends over 15 amino acids. This chain's CDR3 is CASSWGTGSTDTQYF. In nucleotides, the CDR3 is TGTGCCAGCAGCTGGGGGACAGGTTCGACAGATACGCAGTATTTT.

This chain joins TRBV27 and TRBJ2-1; the D is unclear. The CDR3 has 14 residues. Trimming shortened V by 3 bases and J by 5 bases, and 11 bases separated the two germline ends. From germline, CDR1 is MNHEY and CDR2 SMNVEV (reference sequence). CDR3 residues: CASSFVESHNEQFF. The CDR3 DNA reads TGTGCCAGCAGTTTCGTGGAGTCCCACAATGAGCAGTTCTTC.

This sequence joins TRBV7-8 and TRBJ2-3; 9 nucleotides match TRBD2. The CDR3 extends over 18 amino acids. CDR1 is SGHVS and CDR2 is FQNEAQ in the germline V gene. The trim removed 5 bases at V and 1 base at J, leaving 13 bases unmatched. The DNA for the CDR3 is TGTGCCAGCAGCAGCTTCCAGCGGGAGGAGGAAGGCACAGATACGCAGTATTTT. Translating it yields CASSSFQREEEGTDTQYF. The full variable domain, with the rest looked up from reference TRBV7-8 and TRBJ2-3, is GAGVSQSPRYKVAKRGQDVALRCDPISGHVSLFWYQQALGQGPEFLTYFQNEAQLDKSGLPSDRFFAERPEGSVSTLKIQRTQQEDSAVYLCASSSFQREEEGTDTQYFGPGTRLTVL.

The rearrangement uses TRBV5-8 and TRBJ2-3; D is uncertain. Germline V gene lookup returns CDR1 SGHTS and CDR2 YDEGEE. The CDR3 runs 15 residues. V was cut by 2 bases and J by 0 bases, with 10 bases left in between. As DNA, the CDR3 is TGTGCCAGCAGCTTATCGACATATAGCACAGATACGCAGTATTTT. Amino acids: CASSLSTYSTDTQYF.

This chain uses TRBV28 with TRBJ1-1; no firm D call. V shed 8 bases and J shed 0 bases, with 13 bases lying between them. The CDR3 has 14 amino acids. Looked up from germline, CDR1 is MDHEN and CDR2 is SYDVKM. The CDR3 region has the DNA TGTGCCAGCCTGAGGGCCCAGGTGAACACTGAAGCTTTCTTT. Amino acid sequence: CASLRAQVNTEAFF.

This chain joins TRBV18 and TRBJ2-2; 9 bases fit TRBD1. The CDR3 covers 16 residues. In germline, CDR1 is KGHSH, CDR2 LQKENI. Trimming took 2 bases from V and 4 from J; bases not matched to a gene: 5. The CDR3 spells CASSPIGQGITGELFF. CDR3 nucleotide sequence: TGTGCCAGCTCACCAATTGGACAGGGGATCACCGGGGAGCTGTTTTTT.

The chain combines TRBV28 with TRBJ2-2; D remains unclear. Germline CDR1 reads MDHEN; CDR2 reads SYDVKM. The CDR3 consists of 13 residues. Trimming took off 2 bases at V and 4 bases at J, with 5 bases between the two ends. The CDR3 region has the DNA TGTGCCAGCAGTTTACCCAGCACCGGGGAGCTGTTTTTT. It encodes CASSLPSTGELFF. Based on the CDR3 plus reference TRBV28 and TRBJ2-2, the full variable domain is DVKVTQSSRYLVKRTGEKVFLECVQDMDHENMFWYRQDPGLGLRLIYFSYDVKMKEKGDIPEGYSVSREKKERFSLILESASTNQTSMYLCASSLPSTGELFFGEGSRLTVL.

The rearrangement uses TRBV6-5 and TRBJ2-2; possibly TRBD2 for D (7 bases). Trimming took 8 bases from V and 4 from J, leaving 11 bases between them. Germline V gene lookup returns CDR1 MNHEY and CDR2 SVGAGI. This CDR3 is built from 13 residues. CDR3 sequence reads: CASLAGATGELFF. DNA for the CDR3: TGTGCCAGCTTGGCGGGGGCCACCGGGGAGCTGTTTTTT.